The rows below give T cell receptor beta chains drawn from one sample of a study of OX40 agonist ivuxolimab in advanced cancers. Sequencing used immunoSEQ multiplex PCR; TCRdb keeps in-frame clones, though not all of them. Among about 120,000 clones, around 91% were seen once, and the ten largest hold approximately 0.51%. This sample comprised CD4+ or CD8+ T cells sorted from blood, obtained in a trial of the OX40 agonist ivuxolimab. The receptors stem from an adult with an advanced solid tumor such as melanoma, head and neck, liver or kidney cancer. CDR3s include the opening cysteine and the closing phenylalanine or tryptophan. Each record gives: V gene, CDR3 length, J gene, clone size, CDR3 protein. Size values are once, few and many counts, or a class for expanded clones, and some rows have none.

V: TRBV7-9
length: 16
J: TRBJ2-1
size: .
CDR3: CASSLYGQGLLNEQFF

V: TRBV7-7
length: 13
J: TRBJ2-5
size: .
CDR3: CASSLGGRETQYF

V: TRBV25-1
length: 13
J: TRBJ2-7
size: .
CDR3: CASSESPGYEQYF

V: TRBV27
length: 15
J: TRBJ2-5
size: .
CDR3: CASRGGTRGQETQYF

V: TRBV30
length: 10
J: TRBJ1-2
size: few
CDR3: CAGRAHGYTF

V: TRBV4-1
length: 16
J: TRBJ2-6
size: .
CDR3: CASSQDSQGRANVLTF

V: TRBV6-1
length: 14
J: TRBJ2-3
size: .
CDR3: CASSEGTSVDTQYF

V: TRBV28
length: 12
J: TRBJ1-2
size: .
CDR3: CASSSRFYGYTF

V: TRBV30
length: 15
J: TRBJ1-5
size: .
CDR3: CAWSDRVVSNQPQHF

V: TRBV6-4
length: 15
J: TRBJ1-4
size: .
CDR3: CASSVPGQGPGKLFF

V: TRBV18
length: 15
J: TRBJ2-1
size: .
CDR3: CASSPGLAGYNEQFF

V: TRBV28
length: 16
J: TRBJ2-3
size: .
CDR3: CASKDILAGSTDTQYF

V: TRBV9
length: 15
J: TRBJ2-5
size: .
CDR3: CASSVRDYYQETQYF

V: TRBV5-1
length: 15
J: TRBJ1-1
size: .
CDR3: CASSLMGPANTEAFF

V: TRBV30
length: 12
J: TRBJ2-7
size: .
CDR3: CAWSVSLYEQYF

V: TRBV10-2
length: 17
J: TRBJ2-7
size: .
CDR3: CASSDRWGLAGTYEQYF

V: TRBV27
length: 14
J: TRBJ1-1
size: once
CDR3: CASSSLPGGTEAFF

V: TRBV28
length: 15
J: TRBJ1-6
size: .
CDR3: CASSIGGVYNSPLHF

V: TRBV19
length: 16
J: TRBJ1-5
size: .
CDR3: CASTPGAGASNQPQHF

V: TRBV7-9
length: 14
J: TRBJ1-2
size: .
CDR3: CASSLAALSNGYTF

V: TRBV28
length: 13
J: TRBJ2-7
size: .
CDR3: CASGTAIPYEQYF

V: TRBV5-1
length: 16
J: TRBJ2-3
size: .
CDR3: CASSLPRQGSGDTQYF

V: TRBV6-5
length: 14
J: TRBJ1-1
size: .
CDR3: CATVQTGVNTEAFF

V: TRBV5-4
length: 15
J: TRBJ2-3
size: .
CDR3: CASSLDVGGGGTQYF

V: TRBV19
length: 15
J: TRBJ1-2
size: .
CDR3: CASSISVREDYGYTF

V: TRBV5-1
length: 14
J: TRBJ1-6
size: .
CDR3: CASSAGEGISPLHF

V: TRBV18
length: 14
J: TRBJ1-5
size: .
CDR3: CASSPGYSNQPQHF

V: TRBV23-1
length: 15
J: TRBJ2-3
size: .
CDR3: CASSQSEGGRDTQYF

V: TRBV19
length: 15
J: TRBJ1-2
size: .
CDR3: CASSIAGQGVHGYTF

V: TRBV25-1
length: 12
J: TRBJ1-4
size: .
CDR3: CASRRSNEKLFF

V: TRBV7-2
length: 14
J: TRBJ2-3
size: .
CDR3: CASSFGGGPDTQYF

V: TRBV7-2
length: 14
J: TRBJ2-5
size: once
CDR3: CASSFAAGQETQYF

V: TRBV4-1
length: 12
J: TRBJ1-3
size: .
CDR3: CASSQAGNTIYF

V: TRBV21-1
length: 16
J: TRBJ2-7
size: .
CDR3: CASSKGAGLSYYEQYF

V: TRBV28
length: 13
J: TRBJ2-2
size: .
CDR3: CASSLIGSGELFF

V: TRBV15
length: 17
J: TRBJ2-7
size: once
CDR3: CATSPRTGGELFHEQYF

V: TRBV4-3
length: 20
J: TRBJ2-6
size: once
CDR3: CASSRGLAGGPLSGANVLTF

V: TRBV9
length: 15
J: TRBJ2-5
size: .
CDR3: CASSAGQGLQETQYF

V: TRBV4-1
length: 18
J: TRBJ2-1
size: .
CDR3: CASSQMGLAGAKYNEQFF

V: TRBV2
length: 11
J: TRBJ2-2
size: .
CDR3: CASSDPGELFF